These 13 T cell receptor beta chains came from one sample sequenced in a study of regulatory T cells in long-lasting Graves disease. Building the TCR beta libraries relied on iRepertoire HTBI primers, and CDR3 regions underwent Arm-PCR. TCRdb reanalysed the multiplex PCR reads using MiXCR and keeps one entry per CDR3 protein. The sample shows a few hundred thousand distinct CDR3 sequences, about 18% of them seen only once. The time point: newly diagnosed GD, antithyroid drugs for less than 3 months. Extracted RNA from PBMCs served as the source of the TCR library. The sequenced sample was peripheral blood mononuclear cells (PBMCs), obtained at new diagnosis, from a patient treated with antithyroid drugs. These receptors all come from a female donor with Graves disease.

This clonotype has a count of ten or more. J is TRBJ2-7 and V is TRBV20-1; D possibly matches TRBD1 or TRBD2 (5 bases each). This CDR3 region has 15 residues. Per germline, CDR1 DFQATT and CDR2 SNEGSKA (reference sequence). With 4 bases removed from V and 1 base from J, the gap between germline ends came to 17 bases. The CDR3 DNA follows: TGCAGTGCTACCCACCTCCGGGACGGTTCCTACGAGCAGTACTTC. This translates into CSATHLRDGSYEQYF.

This clonotype was found a few times. The V gene is TRBV19, the J gene TRBJ2-2; TRBD2 agrees at 13 bases. Trimming removed 6 bases from V and 5 bases from J; junction bases left unmatched: 12. The CDR3 consists of 18 residues. Germline V lookup: CDR1 LNHDA, CDR2 SQIVND (reference sequence). CDR3 coding DNA: TGTGCCAGTAGCCGACGGGGTACTAGCGGGGGGGGGACCGGGGAGCTGTTTTTT. Residues: CASSRRGTSGGGTGELFF. Complete variable domain (other parts from reference TRBV19 and TRBJ2-2): DGGITQSPKYLFRKEGQNVTLSCEQNLNHDAMYWYRQDPGQGLRLIYYSQIVNDFQKGDIAEGYSVSREKKESFPLTVTSAQKNPTAFYLCASSRRGTSGGGTGELFFGEGSRLTVL.

The sample holds many counts of this clonotype. The rearrangement uses TRBV15 and TRBJ2-2; perhaps TRBD1 as D (6 bases). CDR3 length equals 13 residues. CDR1 is LNHNV and CDR2 is YYDKDF in the germline V gene (reference sequence). Trimming removed 5 bases at V and 7 bases at J, with 11 bases between. CDR3 in amino acids: CATSPIGGGELFF. CDR3 nucleotide sequence: TGTGCCACCAGCCCCATAGGGGGCGGGGAGCTGTTTTTT.

The rearrangement joins TRBV14 to TRBJ2-3; 10 bases align to TRBD2. Trimming took 1 base from V and 2 from J; bases not matched to a gene: 12. Germline lookup yields CDR1 SGHDN and CDR2 FVKESK. The CDR3 loop spans 19 amino acids. This CDR3 reads CASSQGILAGGKHTDTQYF. The CDR3 coding sequence is TGTGCCAGCAGCCAAGGAATTTTAGCGGGGGGTAAACACACAGATACGCAGTATTTT.

This chain connects TRBV6-4 to TRBJ1-5, with D tentatively TRBD1 (6 bases). This CDR3 has 15 amino acids. The V and J ends lost 4 bases and 4 bases respectively, with 14 bases between them. Germline assignment: CDR1 MRHNA and CDR2 SNTAGT. The CDR3 sequence: CASSALDRLNQPQHF. CDR3 DNA sequence: TGTGCCAGCAGTGCCCTAGACAGGCTTAATCAGCCCCAGCATTTT.

Details on this clonotype: At one end, the junction sequence differs from germline, possibly due to a read error. V usage is TRBV18 and J usage is TRBJ2-2, with TRBD2 as a possible D gene (5 bases). Per germline, CDR1 KGHSH and CDR2 LQKENI. The CDR3 covers 12 residues. Here the CDR3 reads CASSLLVGELLF. The CDR3 region has the DNA TGTGCCAGCTCACTGCTCGTCGGGGAGCTGTTGTTT.

This clonotype came up many times. The rearrangement links TRBV6-1 to TRBJ1-5; D remains unclear. Trimming removed 0 bases from V and 0 bases from J, with 6 bases in between. Germline loops: CDR1 MNHNS, CDR2 SASEGT. The CDR3 runs to 15 residues. The CDR3 loop is CASSEAPVSNQPQHF. DNA of the CDR3: TGTGCCAGCAGTGAAGCGCCGGTTAGCAATCAGCCCCAGCATTTT.

The chain couples TRBV19 to TRBJ1-3, with D unclear. Germline CDR1 and CDR2: LNHDA and SQIVND (reference sequence). This CDR3 contains 15 residues. The V end lost 1 base, the J end lost 0 bases, and 7 bases lay between the germline ends. The CDR3, as DNA: TGTGCCAGTAGTATAGGGGCTAGCTCTGGAAACACCATATATTTT. Its translation is CASSIGASSGNTIYF.

This clonotype was observed a handful of times. This chain joins TRBV10-3 and TRBJ2-7, with a tentative D call TRBD2 (7 bases). The CDR3 has 15 amino acids. Per the germline V gene, CDR1 is ENHRY and CDR2 is SYGVKD. Trimming left V 8 bases short and J 0 bases short, with 17 bases between. The CDR3 region is CAIGGADMSSYEQYF. Written as DNA, the CDR3 is TGTGCCATCGGGGGGGCGGACATGAGCTCCTACGAGCAGTACTTC.

This sequence joins TRBV20-1 and TRBJ1-1; D not resolved. Germline loops: CDR1 DFQATT, CDR2 SNEGSKA (reference sequence). This CDR3 contains 13 residues. V lost 5 bases and J lost 4, with 14 bases in between. The CDR3, as DNA: TGCAGTGCTGCCGGCGGGGTTAGCACTGAAGCTTTCTTT. Protein product: CSAAGGVSTEAFF.

The table lists this clonotype with a count of one. The rearrangement joins TRBV7-9 to TRBJ1-5, with no clear D. The CDR3 contains 14 residues. V gave up 4 bases and J gave up 1 base, with 8 bases separating them. The germline V gene encodes CDR1 SEHNR and CDR2 FQNEAQ (reference sequence). The CDR3 loop reads CASSYSQSNQPQHF. CDR3 DNA sequence: TGTGCCAGCAGCTATTCGCAAAGCAATCAGCCCCAGCATTTT. Filled out from reference TRBV7-9 and TRBJ1-5, the complete variable domain reads DTGVSQNPRHKITKRGQNVTFRCDPISEHNRLYWYRQTLGQGPEFLTYFQNEAQLEKSRLLSDRFSAERPKGSFSTLEIQRTEQGDSAMYLCASSYSQSNQPQHFGDGTRLSIL.

This clonotype was detected ten times or more. The rearrangement uses TRBV20-1 and TRBJ1-1; no firm D call. CDR1 is DFQATT, CDR2 SNEGSKA, per germline (reference sequence). V was cut by 6 bases and J by 8 bases, with 19 bases left in between. The CDR3 has 13 residues. The CDR3 coding sequence is TGCAGTGCCCCAAGAACCGGAGACCTCGAAGCTTTCTTT. It encodes CSAPRTGDLEAFF.

This clonotype showed up many times. V is TRBV28 and J is TRBJ1-6; TRBD1 aligns across 8 bases. Trimming removed 6 bases from V and 9 bases from J; junction bases left unmatched: 10. Germline assignment: CDR1 MDHEN and CDR2 SYDVKM. This CDR3 region has 15 residues. This CDR3 is CASRIQDRVSSPLHF. DNA of the CDR3: TGTGCCAGCAGAATCCAGGACAGGGTTAGTTCACCCCTCCACTTT.